This TCR beta chain was obtained from a study of identical twins. This CDR3 is built from 12 residues. The germline gives CDR1 DFQATT, CDR2 SNEGSKA (reference sequence). From the 5' RACE reads, TCRdb called clonotypes with MiXCR, one entry per CDR3 protein. The sample carries roughly 720,000 distinct CDR3 sequences, about 20% recorded once. The same specimen was also included in a second study, on T cells expressing NK-cell markers.

The sequenced material came from PBMCs. The TCR was taken from a woman aged 18-35 years in good health. This chain links TRBV20-1 with TRBJ1-1, with D maybe TRBD1 (6 bases). CDR3 bases: TGCAGGGGGGGCCGAGGGGGCACTGAAGCTTTCTTT. Protein: CRGGRGGTEAFF.